The next 18 T cell receptor beta chains were all read from a single sample in a study of T and B cells in COVID-19 patients. BIOMED2 TRB-A/B primer pools were used in multiplex TRB PCR. TCRdb ran MiXCR on the multiplex PCR reads and lists one entry per CDR3 protein. The profile covers roughly 5,200 distinct CDR3 sequences, with around 26% appearing a single time and about 5% taken by the ten largest. Blood genomic DNA input for TRB amplification was roughly 250-500 ng. Sequencing used blood. The receptors originated from a human donor with active COVID-19.

The chain couples TRBV6-1 to TRBJ2-3, with a possible D match to TRBD2 (7 bases). The CDR3 has 14 amino acids. The V gene lost 11 bases and the J gene lost 2 bases, with 17 bases spanning the gap. Germline loops: CDR1 MNHNS, CDR2 SASEGT. The CDR3 spells CAGGGALATDTQYF. The CDR3 nucleotides are TGTGCCGGGGGGGGCGCCCTTGCCACAGATACGCAGTATTTT.

The rearrangement links TRBV5-1 to TRBJ2-3, with TRBD1 identical over 11 bases. The CDR3 has 15 residues. CDR1 SGHRS and CDR2 YFSETQ come from the germline V gene. V was clipped by 0 bases and J by 5 bases; unmatched bases: 2. The CDR3 is CASSLEDRGLDTQYF. CDR3 DNA: TGCGCCAGCAGCTTGGAGGACAGGGGGCTAGATACGCAGTATTTT.

This sequence joins TRBV15 and TRBJ2-5; D remains unclear. V lost 0 bases and J 4 bases, leaving 6 bases between the germline ends. The CDR3 consists of 13 residues. Germline V gene lookup returns CDR1 LNHNV and CDR2 YYDKDF (reference sequence). CDR3 sequence: CATSRDDRETQYF. CDR3 DNA: TGTGCCACCAGCAGAGATGACCGAGAGACCCAGTACTTC.

The table lists this clonotype with a few counts. This sequence joins TRBV12-5 and TRBJ2-6; D remains unclear. The CDR3 extends over 15 amino acids. Germline CDR1 LGHNT, CDR2 FRNRAP. The V and J ends lost 2 bases and 1 base respectively, with 6 bases between them. CDR3 DNA: TGTGCTAGTGGTTTGAAGGTTTCTGGGGCCAACGTCCTGACTTTC. Translated: CASGLKVSGANVLTF.

Remarks on this clonotype: Just one base apart from a much larger clone, this may be a read error. The CDR3 carries no conserved terminal phenylalanine or tryptophan, so it likely arises from a read error. The chain recombines TRBV18 with TRBJ1-4; weak D call: TRBD1 (6 bases). The CDR3 runs to 15 residues. V lost 0 bases and J lost 11, with 16 bases in between. Germline V gene sequence: CDR1 KGHSH, CDR2 LQKENI. The CDR3 DNA is TGTGCCAGCTCACCACCGGACGGTTTCCAGGGGAAACTGTTTTAT. Amino acid sequence: CASSPPDGFQGKLFY.

This clonotype is classed as medium-sized. The chain combines TRBV30 with TRBJ1-2; D may be TRBD1 (5 bases). The CDR3 has 13 residues. The germline V and J ends were trimmed by 2 bases and 9 bases, with 16 bases remaining between them. Germline lookup yields CDR1 GTSNPN and CDR2 SVGIG (reference sequence). CDR3 loop: CAWSMGRGIRYTF. Written as DNA, the CDR3 is TGTGCCTGGAGTATGGGGAGGGGAATCCGCTACACCTTC.

About this clonotype itself: A read error is possible here, since a much larger clone lies one base away. The chain carries TRBV6-5 and TRBJ2-3; D uncertain. CDR1 and CDR2 (germline): MNHEY, SVGAGI. The CDR3 length is 14 residues. The CDR3 DNA follows: TGTGCCAGCGTAGGGATTGGTGGCACAGATACGAAGTATTTT. Translation gives CASVGIGGTDTKYF.

V and J are TRBV6-4 and TRBJ2-7, with D possibly TRBD1 on 5 matching bases. Per the germline V gene, CDR1 is MRHNA and CDR2 is SNTAGT. Trimming shortened V by 2 bases and J by 2 bases, and 10 bases separated the two germline ends. This CDR3 has 14 residues. The CDR3 sequence is CASSDRGWPYEQYF. The CDR3 DNA is TGTGCCAGCAGTGACAGGGGTTGGCCCTACGAGCAGTACTTC.

This clonotype is termed medium-sized (0.01 to 0.1%). The chain links TRBV27 to TRBJ1-2; D unclear. CDR1 and CDR2 (germline): MNHEY, SMNVEV (reference sequence). V lost 1 base to trimming and J lost 2 bases, with 5 bases between them. The CDR3 covers 13 residues. The CDR3 bases are TGTGCCAGCAGTTTATTGGGGAACTATGGCTACACCTTC. It translates to CASSLLGNYGYTF.

In its sample, this clonotype is medium-sized. The chain recombines TRBV5-4 with TRBJ1-2; D remains unclear. V lost 0 bases, J lost 4 bases, and 7 bases lay in between. The CDR3 is 13 amino acids. The germline V gene has CDR1 SGHNT and CDR2 YYREEE (reference sequence). CDR3 coding DNA: TGTGCCAGCAGCTTGGCCGGGGTCTATGGCTACACCTTC. Translation: CASSLAGVYGYTF.

This clonotype was counted a single time. The rearrangement links TRBV14 to TRBJ2-3, with no clear D. V was cut by 2 bases and J by 6 bases, with 3 bases left in between. The CDR3 sequence is 11 residues long. Germline loops: CDR1 SGHDN, CDR2 FVKESK. CDR3 DNA sequence: TGTGCCAGCAGCCAAATCGATACGCAGTATTTT. Translation gives CASSQIDTQYF. The full variable domain, in which reference TRBV14 and TRBJ2-3 provide the parts outside the CDR3, is EAGVTQFPSHSVIEKGQTVTLRCDPISGHDNLYWYRRVMGKEIKFLLHFVKESKQDESGMPNNRFLAERTGGTYSTLKVQPAELEDSGVYFCASSQIDTQYFGPGTRLTVL.

Concerning this clonotype itself: The junction departs from germline at one end; a sequencing error may be responsible. The chain links TRBV5-6 to TRBJ1-3, with no clear D. This CDR3 region has 16 residues. CDR1 is SGHDT and CDR2 is YYEEEE in the germline V gene. CDR3 sequence reads: CASSHQAVATGNTIYF. CDR3 nucleotide sequence: TGCGCCAGCAGCCACCAAGCAGTAGCCACTGGAAACACCATATATTTT.

In this sample, this clonotype is medium-sized. The chain carries TRBV5-5 and TRBJ1-2; no clear D gene. CDR3 length: 13 amino acids. CDR1 SGHKS and CDR2 YYEKEE come from the germline V gene (reference sequence). V dropped 4 bases and J dropped 2 bases, with 9 bases sitting between them. This CDR3 is CASSPSVNYGYTF. In DNA, the CDR3 is TGTGCCAGCAGCCCAAGCGTCAACTATGGCTACACCTTC.

The J gene is TRBJ2-1, the V gene TRBV11-2, with D unclear. CDR1 is SGHAT, CDR2 FQNNGV, per germline. The CDR3 spans 15 residues. V lost 8 bases to trimming and J lost 0 bases, with 14 bases between them. CDR3 loop: CASGPARSSYNEQFF. CDR3 coding DNA: TGTGCCAGCGGGCCCGCCCGGAGCTCCTACAATGAGCAGTTCTTC. Combining the CDR3 with reference TRBV11-2 and TRBJ2-1 gives the whole variable domain EAGVAQSPRYKIIEKRQSVAFWCNPISGHATLYWYQQILGQGPKLLIQFQNNGVVDDSQLPKDRFSAERLKGVDSTLKIQPAKLEDSAVYLCASGPARSSYNEQFFGPGTRLTVL.

The V call is TRBV5-1, the J call TRBJ1-1; D unclear. V dropped 0 bases and J dropped 1 base, with 7 bases sitting between them. This CDR3 region has 14 residues. Per the germline V gene, CDR1 is SGHRS and CDR2 is YFSETQ. CDR3 in amino acids: CASSLGLPNTEAFF. CDR3 bases: TGCGCCAGCAGCTTGGGACTACCGAACACTGAAGCTTTCTTT.

About this clonotype itself: The DNA is omitted, as the CDR3 cannot be located on it reliably, and the CDR3 follows TCRdb's listing. The chain combines TRBV10-2 with TRBJ2-1. The CDR3 spans 15 amino acids, including both terminal residues. Germline V gene data show CDR1 as WSHSY and CDR2 as SAAADI. Here the CDR3 reads CASSSSTGSMYEQFF.

In this sample, this clonotype is medium-sized. The gene calls are TRBV18 and TRBJ2-2; unclear D gene. V shed 2 bases and J shed 6 bases, with 4 bases lying between them. The CDR3 contains 12 residues. In germline, CDR1 is KGHSH, CDR2 LQKENI. CDR3 bases: TGTGCCAGCTCACCAAGGGCCGGGGAGCTGTTTTTT. This translates into CASSPRAGELFF.

This clonotype was seen more than once but under ten times. The chain combines TRBV20-1 with TRBJ2-1; 8 bases map to TRBD1. The CDR3 loop spans 13 amino acids. Germline V gives CDR1 DFQATT, CDR2 SNEGSKA (reference sequence). V was pared by 3 bases and J by 9 bases, with 7 bases of the junction left unmatched. CDR3 amino acids: CSAREDRAGEQFF. DNA for the CDR3: TGCAGTGCTAGGGAGGACAGGGCGGGTGAGCAGTTCTTC.